This T cell receptor beta chain was captured by sequencing in a study of blood T cell repertoires in COVID-19. This clone appeared once. V lost 3 bases to trimming and J lost 2 bases; unmatched junction nucleotides: 13. CDR3 size: 18 residues. Germline loops: CDR1 SGHDT, CDR2 YYEEEE. Clinical histories supplied by participants themselves formed the basis of cohort assignment. TCRdb keeps only in-frame clones here, not all; method: immunoSEQ multiplex PCR. Among 150,000 to 250,000 clones listed, roughly 87% were seen once. Material for sequencing was PBMCs or T cells enriched from blood (not recorded which). This receptor was taken from a woman aged 30 to 39 who had recovered from COVID-19. The chain joins TRBV5-6 to TRBJ1-5, with TRBD1 matching 8 bases. CDR3 in DNA: TGTGCCAGCAGCTATTTGGACAGGGAAGAGGTCGGCAATCAGCCCCAGCATTTT. Translated, it gives CASSYLDREEVGNQPQHF.